This T cell receptor (beta chain) was captured by sequencing in a study of OX40 agonist ivuxolimab in advanced cancers. About the research overall: Eligibility rules accepted prior anti-PD-1, anti-PD-L1 or anti-CTLA-4 therapy, and 35% to 45% had some. Study-level findings and limits: Specificity for antigen went undetermined in the expanded peripheral T cells. There were, on average, more expanded clones in CD8+ T cells than in CD4+.

A few counts support this clone. The antigen remains unidentified. Patients with a history of autoimmune disease or on systemic immunosuppression were excluded. V lost 1 base, J lost 7 bases, and 7 bases lay in between. CDR1 is LNHNV, CDR2 YYDKDF, per germline (reference sequence). This CDR3 comprises 12 residues. The data were produced by immunoSEQ multiplex PCR, yet TCRdb's version contains in-frame clones alone and is incomplete. This repertoire shows about 71,000 clones, around 94% found once; its top ten account for approximately 14%. The chain combines TRBV15 with TRBJ1-1, with D uncertain. The source material was CD4+ or CD8+ T cells sorted from blood, sampled in a trial of the OX40 agonist ivuxolimab. This receptor was taken from an adult with an advanced solid tumor such as melanoma, head and neck, liver or kidney cancer. The CDR3 DNA reads as TGTGCCACCAGCAGAGTTGCGTATGAAGCTTTCTTT. It is translated as CATSRVAYEAFF. Based on the CDR3 plus reference TRBV15 and TRBJ1-1, the full variable domain is DAMVIQNPRYQVTQFGKPVTLSCSQTLNHNVMYWYQQKSSQAPKLLFHYYDKDFNNEADTPDNFQSRRPNTSFCFLDIRSPGLGDTAMYLCATSRVAYEAFFGQGTRLTVV.